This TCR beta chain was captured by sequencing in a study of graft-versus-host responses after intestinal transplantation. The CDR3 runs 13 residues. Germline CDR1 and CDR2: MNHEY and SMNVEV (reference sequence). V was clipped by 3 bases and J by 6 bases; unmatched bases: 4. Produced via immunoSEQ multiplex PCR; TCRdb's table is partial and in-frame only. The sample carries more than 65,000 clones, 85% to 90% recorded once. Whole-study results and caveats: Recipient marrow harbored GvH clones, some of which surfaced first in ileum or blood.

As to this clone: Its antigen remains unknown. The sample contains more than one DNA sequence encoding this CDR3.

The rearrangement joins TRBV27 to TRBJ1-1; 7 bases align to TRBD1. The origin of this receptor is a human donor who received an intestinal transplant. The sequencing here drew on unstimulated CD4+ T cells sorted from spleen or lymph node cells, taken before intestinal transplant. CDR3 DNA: TGTGCCAGCAGTTTTCGTCAGGGGGCTGAAGCTTTCTTT. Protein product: CASSFRQGAEAFF.